Listed here are 20 T cell receptor beta chains from one sample, sequenced in a study of cytomegalovirus exposure and HLA in healthy donors. The assay was immunoSEQ multiplex PCR, and TCRdb's table has in-frame clones only and misses some. The top ten hold approximately 0.96% of the sample, which has 250,000 to 350,000 clones, over 75% seen once. Sequences were obtained from PBMCs. The source is a man aged 25-45 years in good health and CMV-seronegative.

The genes are TRBV4-1 and TRBJ2-6, with 10 positions matching TRBD1. Germline V lookup: CDR1 MGHRA, CDR2 YSYEKL. Germline trimming cut 1 base from V and 4 bases from J; bases unmatched to any gene: 7. There are 18 residues in the CDR3. CDR3 nucleotide sequence: TGCGCCAGCAGCCAAGGGACAGGGGGATTTTTAGGGGCCAACGTCCTGACTTTC. Its translation is CASSQGTGGFLGANVLTF.

This sequence joins TRBV21-1 and TRBJ1-4; the table gives TRBD1 as D, unverified against the DNA. TRBV21-1 has pseudogene status. This CDR3 region has 14 residues. The CDR3 bases are TGTGCCAGCAGCAGGGGCAGGCTAGGTGAAAAACTGTTTTTT. Protein sequence: CASSRGRLGEKLFF.

The chain has TRBV7-2 and TRBJ2-2, with a tentative D call TRBD2 (6 bases). The CDR3 loop spans 15 amino acids. V was trimmed by 6 bases and J by 5 bases, leaving 16 bases between them. Germline V gene lookup returns CDR1 SGHTA and CDR2 FQGNSA. In DNA, the CDR3 is TGTGCCAGCAGACAACCGGGACTTTTTACCGGGGAGCTGTTTTTT. Its translation is CASRQPGLFTGELFF.

This chain links TRBV5-1 with TRBJ1-6, with a possible D match to TRBD1 (6 bases). V was pared by 0 bases and J by 4 bases, with 11 bases between. CDR3 length equals 16 residues. The germline gives CDR1 SGHRS, CDR2 YFSETQ. CDR3 protein: CASSLGWTAYNSPLHF. CDR3 DNA: TGCGCCAGCAGCTTGGGTTGGACAGCTTATAATTCACCCCTCCACTTT. Based on the CDR3 plus reference TRBV5-1 and TRBJ1-6, the full variable domain is KAGVTQTPRYLIKTRGQQVTLSCSPISGHRSVSWYQQTPGQGLQFLFEYFSETQRNKGNFPGRFSGRQFSNSRSEMNVSTLELGDSALYLCASSLGWTAYNSPLHFGNGTRLTVT.

The chain recombines TRBV5-1 with TRBJ2-3; 8 bases are shared with TRBD2. CDR3 size: 16 residues. CDR1 is SGHRS and CDR2 is YFSETQ in the germline V gene. V lost 4 bases to trimming and J lost 3 bases; unmatched junction nucleotides: 10. CDR3: CASSPKYGGATDTQYF. CDR3 sequence (DNA): TGCGCCAGCAGCCCAAAATACGGGGGGGCGACAGATACGCAGTATTTT.

This clone was observed a single time. This chain uses TRBV6-5 with TRBJ2-3; 10 bases are a match to TRBD2. Germline loops: CDR1 MNHEY, CDR2 SVGAGI. V lost 2 bases, J lost 0 bases, and 2 bases stayed unmatched. The CDR3 contains 16 residues. The CDR3: CASSYLLAGSTDTQYF. The CDR3 DNA reads as TGTGCCAGCAGTTACCTACTAGCGGGGAGCACAGATACGCAGTATTTT.

This chain links TRBV5-1 with TRBJ1-2; 7 positions agree with TRBD1. The germline V gene encodes CDR1 SGHRS and CDR2 YFSETQ. The CDR3 length is 13 residues. The ends lost 3 bases at V and 7 bases at J; junction bases unmatched: 6. The CDR3 nucleotides are TGCGCCAGCAGCTACGACAGGGCGTTTGGCTACACCTTC. Amino acids: CASSYDRAFGYTF.

V usage is TRBV19 and J usage is TRBJ1-5, with TRBD1 matching over 10 bases. This CDR3 has 16 amino acids. V lost 6 bases and J lost 6; bases outside the gene matches: 11. From germline, CDR1 is LNHDA and CDR2 SQIVND (reference sequence). For the CDR3, the DNA is TGTGCCAGTAGACCCGGGACAGGGGTTATTGTTCAGCCCCAGCATTTT. It translates to CASRPGTGVIVQPQHF.

The rearrangement uses TRBV20-1 and TRBJ2-1; TRBD2 might be the D (7 bases). V lost 5 bases, J lost 10 bases, and 12 bases lay in between. The germline CDR1 and CDR2 sequences are DFQATT and SNEGSKA (reference sequence). There are 11 residues in the CDR3. The CDR3: CSASRGAEQFF. CDR3 DNA: TGCAGTGCTTCCCGGGGGGCCGAGCAGTTCTTC.

The rearrangement uses TRBV19 and TRBJ1-5; D unclear. This CDR3 spans 14 amino acids. The germline gives CDR1 LNHDA, CDR2 SQIVND (reference sequence). Trimming pared 0 bases from V and 3 bases from J, leaving 6 bases between. The CDR3 sequence: CASSIEAHNQPQHF. CDR3 nucleotide sequence: TGTGCCAGTAGTATAGAAGCTCACAATCAGCCCCAGCATTTT.

This chain links TRBV27 with TRBJ2-2, with D possibly TRBD1 on 6 matching bases. Looked up from germline, CDR1 is MNHEY and CDR2 is SMNVEV (reference sequence). The CDR3 consists of 14 residues. Between the trimmed V and J ends, which lost 5 bases and 1 base, there was a span of 8 bases. CDR3 in DNA: TGTGCCAGCAGTCGACAGGTGAACACCGGGGAGCTGTTTTTT. The encoded protein is CASSRQVNTGELFF.

This clone was counted between two and nine times. V usage is TRBV18 and J usage is TRBJ1-2, with TRBD1 as a possible D gene (6 bases). The germline V gene encodes CDR1 KGHSH and CDR2 LQKENI. The CDR3 has 13 amino acids. Trimming left V 5 bases short and J 3 bases short, with 10 bases between. The CDR3 coding sequence is TGTGCCAGCTCAGACGGACAGTACTATGGCTACACCTTC. Translating it yields CASSDGQYYGYTF.

V and J are TRBV7-6 and TRBJ1-1, with TRBD1 matching 7 bases. This CDR3 contains 18 residues. Germline CDR1 SGHVS, CDR2 FNYEAQ. V dropped 1 base and J dropped 4; count of bases not matched to a gene: 15. CDR3 amino acids: CASSLGGGPIRGTTEAFF. The CDR3 coding sequence is TGTGCCAGCAGCTTAGGGGGCGGGCCAATCAGGGGGACCACTGAAGCTTTCTTT.

The V call is TRBV9, the J call TRBJ2-3, with TRBD2 matching over 9 bases. Germline CDR1 is SGDLS and CDR2 is YYNGEE. The V segment lost 4 bases and the J segment 1 base; nucleotides outside the gene matches: 4. CDR3 length: 15 amino acids. CDR3 nucleotides: TGTGCCAGCAGCTCCGAGCGGGGGGGCACAGATACGCAGTATTTT. Encoded protein: CASSSERGGTDTQYF.

This chain joins TRBV5-6 and TRBJ2-7; 9 nucleotides agree with TRBD1. Trimming cost V 3 bases and J 3 bases; bases outside gene matches: 4. CDR1 and CDR2 from the germline V gene are SGHDT and YYEEEE. This CDR3 has 14 amino acids. As DNA, the CDR3 is TGTGCCAGCAGCTGGGGGACAGGGTTCTACGAGCAGTACTTC. Protein product: CASSWGTGFYEQYF.

This clone turned up a few times. The V gene is TRBV13, the J gene TRBJ2-7, with D perhaps TRBD1 (5 bases). Per germline, CDR1 PRHDT and CDR2 FYEKMQ (reference sequence). Trimming stripped 0 bases from V and 3 bases from J, with 6 bases between. The CDR3 sequence is 13 residues long. CDR3 sequence: CASSLGGRYEQYF. The CDR3 DNA reads TGTGCCAGCAGCTTAGGGGGGCGCTACGAGCAGTACTTC.

The V and J genes are TRBV4-2 and TRBJ2-2; 8 bases map to TRBD1. V was clipped by 4 bases and J by 0 bases; unmatched bases: 4. There are 16 residues in the CDR3. CDR1 is LGHNA and CDR2 is YNFKEQ in the germline V gene. CDR3 nucleotides: TGTGCCAGCAGCCCACTGGGACAGGCGAACACCGGGGAGCTGTTTTTT. It is translated as CASSPLGQANTGELFF.

CDR3 DNA: TGTGCCAGCAGCCCGAGGTGGACCGGGGAGCTGTTTTTT. Translation: CASSPRWTGELFF. V gene TRBV7-8 combines with J gene TRBJ2-2; D remains unclear. This CDR3 region has 13 residues. The V gene lost 5 bases and the J gene lost 5 bases, with 9 bases spanning the gap. In germline, CDR1 is SGHVS, CDR2 FQNEAQ.

V is TRBV7-8 and J is TRBJ1-1; TRBD1 matches 7 bases. J gave up 5 bases and V 7 bases, and 7 bases lay outside the gene matches. This CDR3 contains 13 residues. In germline, CDR1 is SGHVS, CDR2 FQNEAQ. CDR3 region: CASTATGLTEAFF. The CDR3, as DNA: TGTGCCAGCACCGCGACAGGGTTAACTGAAGCTTTCTTT.

The chain carries TRBV25-1 and TRBJ2-5; 9 bases line up with TRBD2. V lost 4 bases and J lost 3; bases outside the gene matches: 6. The CDR3 consists of 15 residues. Germline loops: CDR1 MGHDK, CDR2 SYGVNS. The CDR3 bases are TGTGCCAGCAGTGGGCGGGGGGGGACCAAAGAGACCCAGTACTTC. Its translation: CASSGRGGTKETQYF.